This T cell receptor beta chain stems from a study of cytomegalovirus exposure and HLA in healthy donors. Study conclusions and caveats: CMV antigen specificity of three CMV-associated chains was confirmed in vitro.

Notes on this clone: Antigen unknown.

The CDR3 has 14 residues. V trimming: 0 bases; J trimming: 7 bases; junction bases outside the gene matches: 2. The PCR used 60 Vbeta and 13 Jbeta primers. Using immunoSEQ multiplex PCR, the repertoire was profiled, and TCRdb retains in-frame clones only, with some absent. The sample consists of about 140,000 clones, roughly 86% of them appearing once. This receptor was identified in a man between 18 and 35 years old in good health and CMV-seropositive. What was sequenced was PBMCs. V usage is TRBV23-1 and J usage is TRBJ1-5, with 8 bases lining up with TRBD1. TRBV23-1 is an ORF; its function is uncertain. As DNA, the CDR3 is TGCGCCAGCAGTCAATCTCGACAGGGGCAGCCCCAGCATTTT. Protein: CASSQSRQGQPQHF.